This entry lists 21 T cell receptor beta chains sequenced from one sample in a study of blood T cell repertoires in COVID-19. The repertoire was sequenced with immunoSEQ multiplex PCR; TCRdb's copy has only in-frame clones and lacks some. Among about 150,000 clones listed, about 85% were seen once. The sequenced sample was peripheral blood. Receptors originate from a woman in her 70s with acute or convalescent COVID-19.

The J gene is TRBJ1-2, the V gene TRBV2; D may be TRBD1 (5 bases). The V end lost 6 bases, the J end lost 6 bases, and 11 bases lay between the germline ends. The CDR3 length is 12 residues. The germline V gene encodes CDR1 SNHLY and CDR2 FYNNEI. The CDR3 spells CASRTERDGYTF. DNA of the CDR3: TGTGCCAGCAGGACAGAGCGGGATGGCTACACCTTC. The entire variable domain, with the rest obtained from reference TRBV2 and TRBJ1-2, is as follows: EPEVTQTPSHQVTQMGQEVILRCVPISNHLYFYWYRQILGQKVEFLVSFYNNEISEKSEIFDDQFSVERPDGSNFTLKIRSTKLEDSAMYFCASRTERDGYTFGSGTRLTVV.

V and J are TRBV6-5 and TRBJ1-4; D possibly corresponds to TRBD1 (5 bases). This CDR3 comprises 14 residues. Germline V lookup: CDR1 MNHEY, CDR2 SVGAGI. The ends were cut back, 6 bases at V and 4 bases at J, with 12 bases in the middle. CDR3 in DNA: TGTGCCAGCAGCCTGACAGTGTATAATGAAAAACTGTTTTTT. It yields the protein CASSLTVYNEKLFF.

The chain recombines TRBV27 with TRBJ2-7; 8 nucleotides agree with TRBD1. Germline loops: CDR1 MNHEY, CDR2 SMNVEV (reference sequence). The CDR3 is 16 amino acids. V lost 6 bases to trimming and J lost 1 base; unmatched junction nucleotides: 11. The CDR3 loop reads CASSPFRDRSSYEQYF. DNA of the CDR3: TGTGCCAGCAGCCCGTTCCGGGACAGGAGTTCCTACGAGCAGTACTTC.

This clone was picked up a small number of times. The chain uses TRBV21-1 and TRBJ1-5. TRBV21-1 is annotated as a pseudogene. The length of the CDR3 is 15 residues. DNA for the CDR3: TGTGCCAGCTCATGGGCATTGGGGCGCGGGGAGCCCCAGCATTTT. Residues: CASSWALGRGEPQHF.

This clone has a single count. This sequence joins TRBV7-2 and TRBJ2-2; D is perhaps TRBD1 (5 bases). V lost 3 bases and J 0 bases, leaving 8 bases between the germline ends. Germline V CDR1 and CDR2: SGHTA, FQGNSA. The CDR3 totals 15 residues. The CDR3 loop is CASSFSRANTGELFF. DNA of the CDR3: TGTGCCAGCAGCTTCAGCAGGGCGAACACCGGGGAGCTGTTTTTT.

Notes on this clone: Sequence at one end of the junction differs from germline and may be a read error. The rearrangement links TRBV7-9 to TRBJ1-5; 7 bases fit TRBD1. This CDR3 contains 15 residues. The germline V gene has CDR1 SEHNR and CDR2 FQNEAQ (reference sequence). DNA for the CDR3: TGTGCCAGCAGCCTAGCCACAGGGGGCAATCAGCCCCAGCATTTT. This encodes CASSLATGGNQPQHF.

This chain connects TRBV7-2 to TRBJ1-2, with D possibly being TRBD1 (6 bases). Germline CDR1 and CDR2: SGHTA and FQGNSA. V dropped 3 bases and J dropped 2 bases, with 10 bases sitting between them. There are 14 residues in the CDR3. The CDR3 loop reads CASSFDTGNYGYTF. CDR3 DNA sequence: TGTGCCAGCAGCTTCGATACAGGGAACTATGGCTACACCTTC.

The chain couples TRBV2 to TRBJ1-1, with 7 nucleotides matching TRBD1. CDR3 size: 12 residues. CDR1 is SNHLY, CDR2 FYNNEI, per germline. Here the CDR3 DNA reads TGTGGCCAAGGGGGCAGAAACACTGAAGCTTTCTTT. It codes for CGQGGRNTEAFF.

The chain has TRBV29-1 and TRBJ1-1; 10 nucleotides match TRBD1. The CDR3 runs to 13 residues. The junction had 10 bases not matched to a gene; V was cut back by 5 bases and J by 10 bases. The germline V gene encodes CDR1 SQVTM and CDR2 ANQGSEA. In DNA form, the CDR3 reads TGCAGCGTTCCCGGGACAGGGGTCAGGGTAGCTTTCTTT. Protein: CSVPGTGVRVAFF.

The rearrangement uses TRBV18 and TRBJ2-1; 11 bases match TRBD1. CDR3 length: 14 residues. The germline gives CDR1 KGHSH, CDR2 LQKENI. The V segment lost 8 bases and the J segment 7 bases; nucleotides outside the gene matches: 7. The CDR3, as DNA: TGTGCCAGCCCAAAGGGACAGGGGGAGAATGAGCAGTTCTTC. Translation gives CASPKGQGENEQFF.

This clone was seen more than once but under ten times. The chain employs TRBV5-1 and TRBJ2-7; 9 bases line up with TRBD2. CDR3 length: 16 amino acids. V was clipped by 2 bases and J by 0 bases; unmatched bases: 6. The germline V gene encodes CDR1 SGHRS and CDR2 YFSETQ. In DNA form, the CDR3 reads TGCGCCAGCAGCTTAGCTAGCGGGGCAAGCTCCTACGAGCAGTACGTC. It specifies CASSLASGASSYEQYV.

The chain is built from TRBV19 and TRBJ1-2; D not resolved. Germline-derived CDR1 and CDR2 are LNHDA and SQIVND (reference sequence). The CDR3 totals 14 residues. The germline V and J ends were trimmed by 5 bases and 4 bases, with 14 bases remaining between them. Here the CDR3 reads CASSGVAAVYGYTF. The CDR3 nucleotides are TGTGCCAGTAGTGGGGTGGCAGCGGTCTATGGCTACACCTTC.

The sample holds one count of this clone. The chain is built from TRBV19 and TRBJ2-1; 7 bases align to TRBD1. CDR3 size: 15 residues. Germline assignment: CDR1 LNHDA and CDR2 SQIVND (reference sequence). The ends lost 0 bases at V and 7 bases at J; junction bases unmatched: 6. CDR3 amino acids: CASSIERTGTNEQFF. The DNA for the CDR3 is TGTGCCAGTAGTATAGAGAGGACAGGCACAAATGAGCAGTTCTTC.

The V call is TRBV6-5, the J call TRBJ2-7; TRBD1 might be the D (6 bases). V lost 5 bases to trimming and J lost 3 bases, with 17 bases between them. Germline loops: CDR1 MNHEY, CDR2 SVGAGI. CDR3 length: 15 residues. The CDR3 DNA follows: TGTGCCAGCAGTCCGAGCAGGGGCCCGGTCTACGAGCAGTACTTC. This sequence encodes CASSPSRGPVYEQYF.

The chain recombines TRBV28 with TRBJ1-5, with unresolved D. CDR1 is MDHEN, CDR2 SYDVKM, per germline. Trimming pared 5 bases from V and 1 base from J, leaving 12 bases between. This CDR3 region has 15 residues. This chain's CDR3 is CASSGSSRSNQPQHF. CDR3 in DNA: TGTGCCAGCAGTGGCAGTTCCCGAAGCAATCAGCCCCAGCATTTT.

The rearrangement links TRBV9 to TRBJ1-2, with 8 bases matching TRBD1. From germline, CDR1 is SGDLS and CDR2 YYNGEE. Trimming cost V 1 base and J 4 bases; bases outside gene matches: 6. The CDR3 loop spans 15 amino acids. The CDR3 here is CASSVLAGGGYGYTF. CDR3 coding DNA: TGTGCCAGCAGCGTATTAGCAGGGGGCGGCTATGGCTACACCTTC.

V is TRBV18 and J is TRBJ1-5, with a tentative D call TRBD1 (5 bases). Deletions cut 8 bases from V and 7 bases from J, with 15 bases between. CDR3 length: 13 amino acids. Germline V gene data show CDR1 as KGHSH and CDR2 as LQKENI. This CDR3 is CASTGAVYQPQHF. The CDR3 DNA reads TGTGCCAGCACTGGGGCAGTCTACCAGCCCCAGCATTTT.

The rearrangement joins TRBV6-5 to TRBJ1-6, with TRBD1 matching over 8 bases. The CDR3 loop spans 15 amino acids. V lost 5 bases, J lost 7 bases, and 7 bases stayed unmatched. Germline assignment: CDR1 MNHEY and CDR2 SVGAGI. This CDR3 reads CASSLIQGGNSPLHF. The CDR3 region has the DNA TGTGCCAGCAGTCTCATACAGGGGGGGAATTCACCCCTCCACTTT.

The rearrangement uses TRBV30 and TRBJ1-2, with a possible D match to TRBD1 (6 bases). This CDR3 region has 14 residues. The V end was cut by 3 bases, the J end by 4 bases, with 15 bases between. Per germline, CDR1 GTSNPN and CDR2 SVGIG (reference sequence). CDR3 sequence: CAWRGAGEGYGYTF. CDR3 DNA sequence: TGTGCCTGGAGGGGCGCAGGGGAGGGCTATGGCTACACCTTC.

This clone was seen only once. This chain uses TRBV3-1 (or the pseudogene TRBV3-2) with TRBJ2-3, with D hard to call. Germline V CDR1 and CDR2: LGHDT, YNNKEL (reference sequence). The germline V and J ends were trimmed by 4 bases and 8 bases, with 10 bases remaining between them. The CDR3 contains 12 residues. The CDR3 nucleotides read TGTGCCAGCAGCCCTGGTAGACTTACGCAGTATTTT. Its translation is CASSPGRLTQYF.

This chain uses TRBV29-1 with TRBJ1-2; 9 bases map to TRBD1. This CDR3 comprises 13 residues. With V trimmed by 7 bases and J by 6 bases, 9 bases remained unmatched. Germline CDR1 and CDR2: SQVTM and ANQGSEA. CDR3 loop: CSGRTGARDGYTF. The DNA of the CDR3 is TGCAGCGGGAGGACAGGGGCCCGAGATGGCTACACCTTC. The variable domain in full, with the rest retrieved from reference TRBV29-1 and TRBJ1-2, is SAVISQKPSRDICQRGTSLTIQCQVDSQVTMMFWYRQQPGQSLTLIATANQGSEATYESGFVIDKFPISRPNLTFSTLTVSNMSPEDSSIYLCSGRTGARDGYTFGSGTRLTVV.